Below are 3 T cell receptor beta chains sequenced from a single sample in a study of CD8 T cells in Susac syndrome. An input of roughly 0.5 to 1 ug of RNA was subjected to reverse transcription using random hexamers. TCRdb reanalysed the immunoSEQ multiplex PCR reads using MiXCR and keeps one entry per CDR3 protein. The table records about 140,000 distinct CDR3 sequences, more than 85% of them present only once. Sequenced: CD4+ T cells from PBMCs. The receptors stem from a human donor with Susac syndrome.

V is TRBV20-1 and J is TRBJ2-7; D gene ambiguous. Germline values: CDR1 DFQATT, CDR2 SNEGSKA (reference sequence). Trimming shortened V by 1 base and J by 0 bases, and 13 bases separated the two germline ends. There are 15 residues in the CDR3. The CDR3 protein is CSARVWRKVSYEQYF. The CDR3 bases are TGCAGTGCTAGAGTTTGGCGGAAAGTCTCCTACGAGCAGTACTTC.

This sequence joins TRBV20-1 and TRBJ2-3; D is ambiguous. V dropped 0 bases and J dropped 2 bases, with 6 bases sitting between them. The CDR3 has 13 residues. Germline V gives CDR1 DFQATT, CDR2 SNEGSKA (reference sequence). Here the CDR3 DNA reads TGCAGTGCTAGAGATGGCTTCACAGATACGCAGTATTTT. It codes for CSARDGFTDTQYF.

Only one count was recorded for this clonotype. The CDR3 protein is CASSSRGGENAEAFF. DNA of the CDR3: TGTGCCAGCAGCTCAAGGGGTGGGGAGAATGCTGAAGCTTTCTTT. J is TRBJ1-1 and V is TRBV7-9, with D possibly being TRBD1 (5 bases). The germline V and J ends were trimmed by 4 bases and 6 bases, with 18 bases remaining between them. The germline CDR1 and CDR2 sequences are SEHNR and FQNEAQ (reference sequence). The CDR3 is 15 residues long. Complete variable domain (other parts from reference TRBV7-9 and TRBJ1-1): DTGVSQNPRHKITKRGQNVTFRCDPISEHNRLYWYRQTLGQGPEFLTYFQNEAQLEKSRLLSDRFSAERPKGSFSTLEIQRTEQGDSAMYLCASSSRGGENAEAFFGQGTRLTVV.